This TCR beta chain was found in a study of kidney transplant recipient with SARS-CoV-2 infection. TCRdb re-called the reads through MiXCR, storing one row per CDR3 protein. Seen here are 250,000 or so distinct CDR3 sequences, roughly 26% observed once, and the top ten hold roughly 7.3%. This clonotype was seen more than once but under ten times. Mismatch with germline at one junction end may stem from a read error. Per the germline V gene, CDR1 is SGHVS and CDR2 is FQNEAQ. The CDR3 spans 17 residues. This specimen consisted of a blood sample, obtained at baseline and on roughly day 120 from a kidney transplant recipient. The rearrangement links TRBV7-8 to TRBJ1-2; D gene ambiguous. The sequence derives from a young adult male patient who had COVID-19 and was a kidney transplant recipient. Some T cells may have originated in the graft donor. The CDR3 reads CASSLIWFTRKTYDYTF. CDR3 nucleotide sequence: TGTGCCAGCAGCTTAATCTGGTTTACCCGAAAGACCTATGACTACACCTTC.